The 22 T cell receptor beta chains listed next were all sequenced from one sample in a study of technical replicates of blood from four donors. Sequencing used immunoSEQ multiplex PCR; TCRdb keeps in-frame clones, though not all of them. The data show 60,000 or so clones, around nine tenths seen once. The sample was PBMCs. These receptors originate from a human donor in good health. Some clones in this sample may be carry-over from other donors' samples.

V is TRBV5-3 and J is TRBJ1-1, with 7 positions matching TRBD1. TRBV5-3 is given ORF status, its function remaining uncertain. The CDR3 length is 14 residues. V trimming: 4 bases; J trimming: 5 bases; junction bases outside the gene matches: 8. The CDR3 is CARSQDRSRTEAFF. The CDR3 coding sequence is TGTGCCAGAAGCCAGGACAGGTCGAGAACTGAAGCTTTCTTT.

The V and J genes are TRBV7-2 and TRBJ2-2; a weak D match, TRBD2 (6 bases). Trimming shortened V by 5 bases and J by 9 bases, and 10 bases separated the two germline ends. The CDR3 contains 12 residues. Germline V gives CDR1 SGHTA, CDR2 FQGNSA. CDR3 sequence reads: CASSIWDWELFF. For the CDR3, the DNA is TGTGCCAGCAGCATCTGGGACTGGGAGCTGTTTTTT.

The J gene is TRBJ2-7, the V gene TRBV7-8; TRBD1 agrees at 9 bases. The CDR3 extends over 18 amino acids. In germline, CDR1 is SGHVS, CDR2 FQNEAQ. V gave up 5 bases and J gave up 5 bases; unmatched junction bases: 19. The CDR3 loop reads CASSPNVYRGTGNNEQYF. CDR3 sequence (DNA): TGTGCCAGCAGCCCCAACGTATATCGTGGGACAGGGAATAACGAGCAGTACTTC.

The V call is TRBV9, the J call TRBJ1-1; 7 bases are shared with TRBD1. The CDR3 is 14 amino acids. V shed 3 bases, J shed 3 bases, and the junction held 5 bases outside the gene matches. In germline, CDR1 is SGDLS, CDR2 YYNGEE. The CDR3 loop is CASSADTGDTEAFF. CDR3 coding DNA: TGTGCCAGCAGCGCCGATACAGGGGACACTGAAGCTTTCTTT.

J is TRBJ1-2 and V is TRBV7-9, with 7 positions matching TRBD1. The CDR3 length is 14 residues. V shed 5 bases, J shed 5 bases, and the junction held 8 bases outside the gene matches. The V gene's germline CDR1 is SEHNR and CDR2 FQNEAQ (reference sequence). The CDR3 here is CASSPRQGTYGYTF. The CDR3 DNA follows: TGTGCCAGCAGCCCCCGACAGGGAACTTATGGCTACACCTTC. The full variable domain, completed using reference TRBV7-9 and TRBJ1-2, is DTGVSQNPRHKITKRGQNVTFRCDPISEHNRLYWYRQTLGQGPEFLTYFQNEAQLEKSRLLSDRFSAERPKGSFSTLEIQRTEQGDSAMYLCASSPRQGTYGYTFGSGTRLTVV.

This chain links TRBV5-4 with TRBJ2-1, with 10 positions matching TRBD2. The V gene end was trimmed by 0 bases and the J gene end by 7 bases; junction bases not matched to a gene: 7. Looked up from germline, CDR1 is SGHNT and CDR2 is YYREEE (reference sequence). The CDR3 has 16 amino acids. CDR3 loop: CASSLELAGASNEQFF. The CDR3 DNA sequence: TGTGCCAGCAGCTTGGAGCTAGCGGGGGCTTCGAATGAGCAGTTCTTC.

This clone was picked up a small number of times. V and J are TRBV18 and TRBJ1-1; the D is unclear. The V end lost 3 bases, the J end lost 2 bases, and 13 bases lay between the germline ends. Germline loops: CDR1 KGHSH, CDR2 LQKENI. This CDR3 spans 15 amino acids. In DNA form, the CDR3 reads TGTGCCAGCTCACCTATGATGGGCTCTAACACTGAAGCTTTCTTT. As protein: CASSPMMGSNTEAFF.

Points on this clone: A junction boundary mismatches the germline segment, possibly from a read error. The V gene is TRBV30, the J gene TRBJ2-7, with 10 bases identical to TRBD2. CDR3 length equals 16 residues. Per the germline V gene, CDR1 is GTSNPN and CDR2 is SVGIG (reference sequence). DNA for the CDR3: TGTGCCCGGAGTGTAAGTTCTAGCGGGAGCTCCTACGAGCAGTACTTC. It translates to CARSVSSSGSSYEQYF.

In this sample, this clone turned up once. This rearrangement joins TRBV11-1 to TRBJ2-1; 10 bases fit TRBD2. The V and J ends lost 5 bases and 0 bases, in that order; junction bases with no gene match: 10. The germline gives CDR1 SGHAT, CDR2 FQDESV (reference sequence). The CDR3 totals 18 residues. The CDR3 here is CASSQFGASGSSYNEQFF. CDR3 nucleotide sequence: TGTGCCAGCAGCCAATTCGGGGCTAGCGGGAGCTCCTACAATGAGCAGTTCTTC.

Regarding this clone: One base away lies a much larger clone, so this may be a sequencing read error. The rearrangement uses TRBV6-1 and TRBJ2-7, with 14 positions matching TRBD2. CDR3 length: 13 residues. Germline-derived CDR1 and CDR2 are MNHNS and SASEGT. V was pared by 8 bases and J by 5 bases, with 2 bases of the junction left unmatched. CDR3 DNA: TGTGCCAGCGGGACTAGCGGGAGTAACGAGCAGTACTTC. Amino acids: CASGTSGSNEQYF.

DNA for the CDR3: TGTGCCAGCAGCTCCGGACTAGGAGACGATGGCTACACCTTC. Its protein is CASSSGLGDDGYTF. The chain is built from TRBV7-9 and TRBJ1-2, with D unclear. This CDR3 has 14 residues. V lost 4 bases to trimming and J lost 6 bases, with 15 bases between them. The germline CDR1 and CDR2 sequences are SEHNR and FQNEAQ (reference sequence).

This chain links TRBV30 with TRBJ2-7; 7 positions agree with TRBD1. From germline, CDR1 is GTSNPN and CDR2 SVGIG (reference sequence). The CDR3 extends over 14 amino acids. Losses at the gene ends were 2 bases for V and 1 base for J; bases not matched to a gene: 5. The CDR3 spells CAWSPTGDSYEQYF. Here the CDR3 DNA reads TGTGCCTGGAGTCCCACAGGGGATTCCTACGAGCAGTACTTC.

The chain couples TRBV7-3 to TRBJ1-2; possibly TRBD1 for D (6 bases). Germline CDR1 is SGHTA and CDR2 is FQGTGA. Trimming stripped 1 base from V and 6 bases from J, with 15 bases between. CDR3 length equals 15 residues. The DNA for the CDR3 is TGTGCCAGCAGCTTAAACCACAGGGCAGACGATGGCTACACCTTC. The encoded protein is CASSLNHRADDGYTF.

Only one count was recorded for this clone. The chain recombines TRBV5-8 with TRBJ1-2; no firm D call. Germline CDR1 and CDR2: SGHTS and YDEGEE. This CDR3 comprises 15 residues. V was shortened by 5 bases and J by 3 bases, with 17 bases between the two germline ends. As DNA, the CDR3 is TGTGCCAGCAGTGACCGGGCGGCGGAGGACTATGGCTACACCTTC. Residues: CASSDRAAEDYGYTF.

V gene TRBV6-1 combines with J gene TRBJ2-3; 8 bases map to TRBD1. The J segment lost 2 bases and the V segment lost 6 bases, leaving 4 bases of the junction unmatched. Germline loops: CDR1 MNHNS, CDR2 SASEGT. This CDR3 region has 14 residues. The CDR3, as DNA: TGTGCCAGCAGGATGGGACAGGTCACAGATACGCAGTATTTT. Translated: CASRMGQVTDTQYF.

V usage is TRBV7-2 and J usage is TRBJ2-2; a possible D gene is TRBD2 (6 bases). There are 16 residues in the CDR3. The germline gives CDR1 SGHTA, CDR2 FQGNSA. Trimming shortened V by 6 bases and J by 3 bases, and 17 bases separated the two germline ends. The CDR3 bases are TGTGCCAGCAGTATACACCGCCCGGGAGACACCGGGGAGCTGTTTTTT. The encoded protein is CASSIHRPGDTGELFF.

The genes are TRBV7-2 and TRBJ2-3, with 13 nucleotides matching TRBD2. Germline CDR1 is SGHTA and CDR2 is FQGNSA. The CDR3 totals 17 residues. With 3 bases clipped from V and 5 bases from J, the junction kept 8 bases outside the gene matches. CDR3 loop: CASSFGLAGAGGDTQYF. As DNA, the CDR3 is TGTGCCAGCAGCTTTGGACTAGCGGGGGCCGGGGGAGATACGCAGTATTTT. The variable domain in full, completed from reference TRBV7-2 and TRBJ2-3, reads GAGVSQSPSNKVTEKGKDVELRCDPISGHTALYWYRQSLGQGLEFLIYFQGNSAPDKSGLPSDRFSAERTGGSVSTLTIQRTQQEDSAVYLCASSFGLAGAGGDTQYFGPGTRLTVL.

This clone was picked up one time. This rearrangement joins TRBV5-6 to TRBJ2-2; TRBD2 is a possible D gene (5 bases). Germline V gene sequence: CDR1 SGHDT, CDR2 YYEEEE. The CDR3 runs to 14 residues. Trimming stripped 1 base from V and 4 bases from J, with 8 bases between. CDR3 nucleotides: TGTGCCAGCAGCTTGTACGAGGGCACCGGGGAGCTGTTTTTT. Its translation: CASSLYEGTGELFF.

The chain recombines TRBV5-6 with TRBJ2-7; the match to TRBD1 covers 7 bases. The CDR3 is made up of 14 amino acids. Germline CDR1 is SGHDT and CDR2 is YYEEEE. Trimming removed 4 bases from V and 4 bases from J; junction bases left unmatched: 8. The CDR3 bases are TGTGCCAGCAGCCTTGTCGACAGGGTTTACGAGCAGTACTTC. Its translation: CASSLVDRVYEQYF. The full variable domain, completed using reference TRBV5-6 and TRBJ2-7, is DAGVTQSPTHLIKTRGQQVTLRCSPKSGHDTVSWYQQALGQGPQFIFQYYEEEERQRGNFPDRFSGHQFPNYSSELNVNALLLGDSALYLCASSLVDRVYEQYFGPGTRLTVT.

The rearrangement links TRBV7-9 to TRBJ2-7; the D is unclear. CDR1 is SEHNR, CDR2 FQNEAQ, per germline (reference sequence). This CDR3 comprises 12 residues. The germline V and J ends were trimmed by 4 bases and 6 bases, with 10 bases remaining between them. This CDR3 reads CASSSIVAEQYF. CDR3 nucleotides: TGTGCCAGCAGCTCGATAGTTGCCGAGCAGTACTTC. The complete variable domain, with remaining parts taken from reference TRBV7-9 and TRBJ2-7, reads DTGVSQNPRHKITKRGQNVTFRCDPISEHNRLYWYRQTLGQGPEFLTYFQNEAQLEKSRLLSDRFSAERPKGSFSTLEIQRTEQGDSAMYLCASSSIVAEQYFGPGTRLTVT.

This rearrangement joins TRBV19 to TRBJ2-2; D is undetermined. Germline CDR1 reads LNHDA; CDR2 reads SQIVND (reference sequence). This CDR3 is built from 16 residues. The V end was cut by 4 bases, the J end by 1 base, with 13 bases between. The CDR3 loop reads CASSRDRLGNTGELFF. The CDR3 DNA follows: TGTGCCAGTAGTAGAGATCGCCTCGGGAACACCGGGGAGCTGTTTTTT.

V gene TRBV7-9 combines with J gene TRBJ1-2; D may be TRBD1 (5 bases). The CDR3 loop spans 12 amino acids. Germline V CDR1 and CDR2: SEHNR, FQNEAQ (reference sequence). The ends were cut back, 6 bases at V and 9 bases at J, with 14 bases in the middle. The CDR3 DNA is TGTGCCAGCAGGGCCCTAGGGGTTAGCTACACCTTC. Protein sequence: CASRALGVSYTF.